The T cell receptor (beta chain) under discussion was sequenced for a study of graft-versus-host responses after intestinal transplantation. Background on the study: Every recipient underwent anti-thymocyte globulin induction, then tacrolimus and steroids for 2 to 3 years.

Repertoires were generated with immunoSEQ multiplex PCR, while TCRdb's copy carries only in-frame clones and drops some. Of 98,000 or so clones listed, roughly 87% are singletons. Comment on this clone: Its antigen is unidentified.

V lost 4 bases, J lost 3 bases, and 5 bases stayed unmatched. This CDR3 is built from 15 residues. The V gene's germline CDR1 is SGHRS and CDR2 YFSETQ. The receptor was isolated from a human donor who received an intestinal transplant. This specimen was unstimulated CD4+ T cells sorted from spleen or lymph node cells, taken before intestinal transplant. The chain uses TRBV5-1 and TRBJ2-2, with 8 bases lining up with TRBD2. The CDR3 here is CASSISGGDTGELFF. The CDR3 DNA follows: TGCGCCAGCAGCATAAGCGGGGGTGACACCGGGGAGCTGTTTTTT.